This T cell receptor (beta chain) emerged from a study of T cells in Graves' hyperthyroidism and ophthalmopathy. The study, taken as a whole, reports: Among clonotypes expanded in thyroid above 0.001, most were also found in blood.

The germline V gene has CDR1 SGHTA and CDR2 FQGNSA. The trim removed 2 bases at V and 5 bases at J, leaving 6 bases unmatched. The CDR3 is made up of 14 amino acids. TCR beta CDR3 regions were amplified from RNA transcripts. During a first-round RT-PCR of the TCR CDR3, the HTBI primer set was used. Via MiXCR, TCRdb re-called the multiplex PCR reads, giving one row per CDR3 protein. The table has about 460,000 distinct CDR3 sequences, approximately 23% seen once. In the case of this clonotype: Its antigen remains unidentified.

J is TRBJ2-7 and V is TRBV7-2, with 7 bases identical to TRBD2. Sequenced sample: blood. This TCR came from a woman aged 70-85 years with Graves' ophthalmopathy. CDR3 sequence reads: CASSLWREPNEQYF. CDR3 DNA sequence: TGTGCCAGCAGCTTATGGCGGGAGCCCAACGAGCAGTACTTC.